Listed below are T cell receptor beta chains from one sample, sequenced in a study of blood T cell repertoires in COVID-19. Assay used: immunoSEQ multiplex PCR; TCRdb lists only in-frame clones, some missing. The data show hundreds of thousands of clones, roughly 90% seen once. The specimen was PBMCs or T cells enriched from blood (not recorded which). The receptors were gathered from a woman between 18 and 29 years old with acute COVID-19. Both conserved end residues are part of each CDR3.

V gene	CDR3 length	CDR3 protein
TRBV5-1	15	CASNPTGSSYNEQFF
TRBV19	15	CASSIDRGYNNEQFF
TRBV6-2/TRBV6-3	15	CASSSANRQGDGYTF
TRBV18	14	CASSPGQGGQPQHF
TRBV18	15	CASSPPGQTYNEQFF
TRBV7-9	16	CASSFGDRTTNEKLFF
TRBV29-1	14	CSVSPSGSYNEQFF
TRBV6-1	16	CASSEGWAYSYNEQFF
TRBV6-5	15	CASSDGRLRNEKLFF
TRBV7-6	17	CASSRQGAPTYQETQYF
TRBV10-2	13	CASSEQGHQPQHF
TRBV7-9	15	CASSPSGGGLNEQFF
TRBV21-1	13	CASNDRKPGEQYF
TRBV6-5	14	CASSYSGAADTQYF
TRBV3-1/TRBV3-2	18	CASSQTDPLMGLPYEQYF
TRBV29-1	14	CSVTGELAKNIQYF
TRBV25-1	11	CASSEFSGYTF
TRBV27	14	CASSPRDMVETQYF
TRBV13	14	CASRHFLDYNEQFF
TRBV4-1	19	CASSQDPPFGRGAGQPQHF
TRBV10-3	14	CAISESGVLLGYTF
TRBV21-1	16	CASRDSQGRAHNEQFF
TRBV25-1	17	CASTAGGYLNKAYEQYF
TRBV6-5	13	CASSGSSYNEQFF
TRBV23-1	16	CASTPPGQGGGETQYF
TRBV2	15	CASSVWSVGNQPQHF
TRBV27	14	CASTTAGGPGEQYF
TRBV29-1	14	CSVPTSVSTDTQYF
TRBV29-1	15	CSVVMREGPLWEQYF
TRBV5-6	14	CASSLSGRGPEQYF
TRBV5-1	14	CASSLNPAGEKLFF
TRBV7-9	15	CASSLEDRGGETQYF
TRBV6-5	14	CASSWTATNEKLFF